The 8 T cell receptor beta chains below come from one sample, sequenced in a study of vaccination and CD4 T cells after COVID-19. Researchers used the Oncomine TCR Beta short-read assay to sequence DNA from cultured CD4+ T cells. TCRdb re-called the PCR reads through MiXCR, storing one row per CDR3 protein. The sample consists of roughly 9,000 distinct CDR3 sequences, over 60% of them appearing once. Treatment noted: roughly 10-day PBMC culture with coronavirus spike peptide pools or control peptides (ViraFEST assay). The antigens these receptors bind are not known. Sequenced sample: CD4+ T cells from blood, cultured in vitro. All receptors come from a human donor who had recovered from COVID-19.

The chain couples TRBV2 to TRBJ2-5; D tentatively reads TRBD1 or TRBD2 (5 bases each). CDR1 is SNHLY, CDR2 FYNNEI, per germline. The CDR3 is made up of 15 amino acids. The V end was cut by 3 bases, the J end by 4 bases, with 15 bases between. The CDR3 sequence: CASSEWGQGRETQYF. As DNA, the CDR3 is TGTGCCAGCAGTGAGTGGGGTCAGGGACGAGAGACCCAGTACTTC.

The chain has TRBV7-2 and TRBJ1-2; 9 bases line up with TRBD1. The CDR3 is 15 amino acids. V was clipped by 4 bases and J by 7 bases; unmatched bases: 10. Germline V gives CDR1 SGHTA, CDR2 FQGNSA. CDR3 sequence reads: CASSSPPGQGPGYTF. The CDR3 DNA follows: TGTGCCAGCAGCTCACCTCCGGGACAGGGACCTGGCTACACCTTC.

The genes are TRBV6-1 and TRBJ2-7, with D perhaps matching TRBD1 (5 bases). Per the germline V gene, CDR1 is MNHNS and CDR2 is SASEGT. Trimming took off 6 bases at V and 3 bases at J, with 12 bases between the two ends. The CDR3 runs 13 residues. This CDR3 is CASRGAEVYEQYF. The CDR3, as DNA: TGTGCCAGCAGAGGGGCAGAAGTCTACGAGCAGTACTTC.

The chain joins TRBV7-3 to TRBJ2-2; 7 nucleotides align to TRBD1. Germline V CDR1 and CDR2: SGHTA, FQGTGA. The CDR3 length is 17 residues. V was clipped by 0 bases and J by 0 bases; unmatched bases: 4. The CDR3 reads CASSLTRGTANTGELFF. The CDR3 region has the DNA TGTGCCAGCAGCTTAACGAGGGGGACAGCGAACACCGGGGAGCTGTTTTTT.

This chain connects TRBV20-1 to TRBJ1-5, with unresolved D. V dropped 5 bases and J dropped 0 bases, with 5 bases sitting between them. Germline CDR1 and CDR2: DFQATT and SNEGSKA (reference sequence). This CDR3 is built from 12 residues. The CDR3 here is CSAYNSNQPQHF. The CDR3 coding sequence is TGCAGTGCTTACAATAGCAATCAGCCCCAGCATTTT.

This clonotype was seen only a few times. V and J are TRBV7-9 and TRBJ1-2; 7 nucleotides align to TRBD1. The J segment lost 0 bases and the V segment lost 2 bases, leaving 6 bases of the junction unmatched. The CDR3 totals 16 residues. CDR1 is SEHNR, CDR2 FQNEAQ, per germline (reference sequence). CDR3 in amino acids: CASSLSRDRTNYGYTF. CDR3 bases: TGTGCCAGCAGCTTAAGCCGGGACAGAACTAACTATGGCTACACCTTC.

The chain links TRBV24-1 to TRBJ1-2, with 10 bases that match TRBD1. The V gene's germline CDR1 is KGHDR and CDR2 SFDVKD. V dropped 0 bases and J dropped 9; count of bases not matched to a gene: 9. The CDR3 spans 16 residues. The CDR3 coding sequence is TGTGCCACCAGTGATTTGTTGCCGGGACAGGGGTTTCGCTACACCTTC. Its protein is CATSDLLPGQGFRYTF.

The chain combines TRBV20-1 with TRBJ1-5; 7 bases line up with TRBD1. From germline, CDR1 is DFQATT and CDR2 SNEGSKA (reference sequence). The ends lost 3 bases at V and 4 bases at J; junction bases unmatched: 3. CDR3 length: 13 amino acids. The CDR3, as DNA: TGCAGTGCTAGCACAGGGGAAAATCAGCCCCAGCATTTT. It is translated as CSASTGENQPQHF.